Included here is one T cell receptor (beta chain) sequence, with context. This entry is derived from a study of blood T cells in healthy people across ages. The CDR3 sequence is 13 residues long. The trim removed 6 bases at V and 7 bases at J, leaving 11 bases unmatched. Germline V gene lookup returns CDR1 SQVTM and CDR2 ANQGSEA. At least 6 micrograms of total RNA were extracted per sample. A second PCR of roughly 7 to 11 cycles used a sample-barcoded 5' primer and a J-beta primer mix. The template-switch adaptor was a 5' adaptor with 12 random nucleotides. It tagged each cDNA molecule. TCRdb itself ran the 5' RACE reads through MiXCR, one entry per CDR3 protein. The sample lists hundreds of thousands of distinct CDR3 sequences; 40% to 45% were seen once.

Sequences were obtained from blood. The TCR originated in a man aged 80 or over in good health. The rearrangement links TRBV29-1 to TRBJ2-7; 8 bases are shared with TRBD1. Here the CDR3 reads CSVVRDRPWEQYF. CDR3 DNA: TGCAGCGTCGTCCGGGACAGGCCCTGGGAGCAGTACTTC.